This T cell receptor (beta chain) derives from a study of cytomegalovirus exposure and HLA in healthy donors. Germline V lookup: CDR1 SNHLY, CDR2 FYNNEI. The V end was cut by 7 bases, the J end by 2 bases, with 15 bases between. This CDR3 spans 15 amino acids. For this clone: Its antigen is still unknown.

Here immunoSEQ multiplex PCR was the method, and the copy in TCRdb shows in-frame clones only, minus some. The repertoire has fewer than 400,000 clones, roughly 88% of them found once; the top ten carry around 0.84%. General study results and limits: The tendency of first-cohort TCR clusters to co-occur in the 120 or so validation repertoires was identified by a subsequent analysis. A classifier reportedly called cytomegalovirus status with high sensitivity and specificity. The majority of TCR sequences were rare, yet some public TCRs appeared in many donors.

Material for sequencing was PBMCs. The V gene is TRBV2, the J gene TRBJ1-5, with D uncertain. This sequence was found in a woman between 18 and 29 years old in good health and CMV-seronegative. The CDR3 region has the DNA TGTGCCAGCACAGAGACTCCAATTGGCAATCAGCCCCAGCATTTT. It yields the protein CASTETPIGNQPQHF. Full variable domain (outside the CDR3, taken from reference TRBV2 and TRBJ1-5): EPEVTQTPSHQVTQMGQEVILRCVPISNHLYFYWYRQILGQKVEFLVSFYNNEISEKSEIFDDQFSVERPDGSNFTLKIRSTKLEDSAMYFCASTETPIGNQPQHFGDGTRLSIL.